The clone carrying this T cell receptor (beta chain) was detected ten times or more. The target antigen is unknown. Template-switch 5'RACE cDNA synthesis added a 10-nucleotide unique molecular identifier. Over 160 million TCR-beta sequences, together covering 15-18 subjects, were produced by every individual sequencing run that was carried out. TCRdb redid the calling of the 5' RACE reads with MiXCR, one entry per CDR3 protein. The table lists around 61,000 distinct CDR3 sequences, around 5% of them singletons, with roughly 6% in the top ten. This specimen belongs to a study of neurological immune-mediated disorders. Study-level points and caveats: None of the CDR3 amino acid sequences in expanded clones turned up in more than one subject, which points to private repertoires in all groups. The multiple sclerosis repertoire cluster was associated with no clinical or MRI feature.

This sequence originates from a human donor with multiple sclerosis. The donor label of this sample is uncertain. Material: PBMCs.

The DNA for the CDR3 is TGCGCCAGCAGCGTGGGGACTGTCAACTATGGCTACACCTTC. This encodes CASSVGTVNYGYTF. The V and J genes are TRBV5-1 and TRBJ1-2; D possibly corresponds to TRBD1 (5 bases). Germline V CDR1 and CDR2: SGHRS, YFSETQ. Trimming removed 4 bases at V and 2 bases at J, with 12 bases between. This CDR3 has 14 residues.